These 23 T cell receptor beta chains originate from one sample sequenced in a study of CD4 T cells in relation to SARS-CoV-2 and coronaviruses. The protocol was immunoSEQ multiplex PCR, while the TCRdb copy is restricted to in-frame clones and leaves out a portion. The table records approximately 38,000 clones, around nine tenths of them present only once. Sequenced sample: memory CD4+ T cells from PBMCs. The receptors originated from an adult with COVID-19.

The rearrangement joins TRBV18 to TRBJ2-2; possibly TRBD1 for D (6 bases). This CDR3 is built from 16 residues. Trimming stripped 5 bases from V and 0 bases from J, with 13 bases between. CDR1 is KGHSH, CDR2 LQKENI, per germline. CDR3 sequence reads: CASSERQVANTGELFF. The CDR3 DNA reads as TGTGCCAGCTCAGAAAGACAGGTCGCGAACACCGGGGAGCTGTTTTTT.

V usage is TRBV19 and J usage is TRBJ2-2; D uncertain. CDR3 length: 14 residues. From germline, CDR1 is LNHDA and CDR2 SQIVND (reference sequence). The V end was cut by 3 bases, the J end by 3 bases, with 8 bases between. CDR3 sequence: CASSMWTDTGELFF. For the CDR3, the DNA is TGTGCCAGTAGTATGTGGACCGACACCGGGGAGCTGTTTTTT.

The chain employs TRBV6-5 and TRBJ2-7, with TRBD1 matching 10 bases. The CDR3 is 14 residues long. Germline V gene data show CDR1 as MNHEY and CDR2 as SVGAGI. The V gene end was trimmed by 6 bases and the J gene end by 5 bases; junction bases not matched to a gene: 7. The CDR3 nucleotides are TGTGCCAGCAGCCCACGGGACAGGGGTCACGAGCAGTACTTC. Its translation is CASSPRDRGHEQYF.

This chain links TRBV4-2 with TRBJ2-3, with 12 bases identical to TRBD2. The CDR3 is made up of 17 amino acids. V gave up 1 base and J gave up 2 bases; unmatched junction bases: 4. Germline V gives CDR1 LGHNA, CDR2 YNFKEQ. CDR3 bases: TGTGCCAGCAGCCAAGTTACTAGCGGGGGGCACACAGATACGCAGTATTTT. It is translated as CASSQVTSGGHTDTQYF.

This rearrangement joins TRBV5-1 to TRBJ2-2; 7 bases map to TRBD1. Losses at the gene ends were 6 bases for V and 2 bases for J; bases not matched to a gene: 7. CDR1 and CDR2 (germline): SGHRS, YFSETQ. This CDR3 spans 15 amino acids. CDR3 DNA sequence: TGCGCCAGCACAAGGGACAGATCTAACACCGGGGAGCTGTTTTTT. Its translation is CASTRDRSNTGELFF.

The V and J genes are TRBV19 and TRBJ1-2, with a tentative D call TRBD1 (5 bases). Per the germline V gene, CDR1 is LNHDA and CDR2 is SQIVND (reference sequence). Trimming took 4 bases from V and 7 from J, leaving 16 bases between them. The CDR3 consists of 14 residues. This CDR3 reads CASSTTGTPSGYTF. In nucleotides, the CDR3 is TGTGCCAGTAGTACCACCGGGACCCCGAGTGGCTACACCTTC.

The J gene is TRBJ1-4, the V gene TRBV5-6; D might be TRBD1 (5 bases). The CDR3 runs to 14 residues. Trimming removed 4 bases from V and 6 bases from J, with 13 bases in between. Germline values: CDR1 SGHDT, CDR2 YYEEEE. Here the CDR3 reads CASSPGLGDEKLFF. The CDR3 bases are TGTGCCAGCAGCCCGGGTCTGGGGGATGAAAAACTGTTTTTT.

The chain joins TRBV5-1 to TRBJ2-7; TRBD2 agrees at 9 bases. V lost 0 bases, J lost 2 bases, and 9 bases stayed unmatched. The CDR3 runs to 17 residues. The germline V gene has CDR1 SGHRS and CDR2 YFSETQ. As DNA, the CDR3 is TGCGCCAGCAGCTTGGGTCTACTAGCGGGCCTTACCTACGAGCAGTACTTC. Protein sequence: CASSLGLLAGLTYEQYF.

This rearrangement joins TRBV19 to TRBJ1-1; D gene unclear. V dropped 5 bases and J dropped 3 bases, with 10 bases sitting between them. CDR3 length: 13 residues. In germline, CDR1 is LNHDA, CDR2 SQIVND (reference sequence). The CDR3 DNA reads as TGTGCCAGTAGTCTCGCTCGTTACACTGAAGCTTTCTTT. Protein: CASSLARYTEAFF.

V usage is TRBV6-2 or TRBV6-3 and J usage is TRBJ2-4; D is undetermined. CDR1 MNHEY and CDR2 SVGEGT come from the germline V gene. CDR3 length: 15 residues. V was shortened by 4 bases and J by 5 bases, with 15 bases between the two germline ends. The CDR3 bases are TGTGCCAGCAGTTTTTCTAGAAATCGGGAAAACATTCAGTACTTC. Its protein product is CASSFSRNRENIQYF.

The chain's CDR3 is CASSVASSSYNEQFF. Here the CDR3 DNA reads TGTGCCAGCAGCGTAGCGTCAAGCTCCTACAATGAGCAGTTCTTC. The chain is built from TRBV9 and TRBJ2-1; D is unclear. V lost 0 bases to trimming and J lost 0 bases, with 7 bases between them. Germline V gene data show CDR1 as SGDLS and CDR2 as YYNGEE. This CDR3 region has 15 residues. Full variable domain (missing parts from reference TRBV9 and TRBJ2-1): DSGVTQTPKHLITATGQRVTLRCSPRSGDLSVYWYQQSLDQGLQFLIQYYNGEERAKGNILERFSAQQFPDLHSELNLSSLELGDSALYFCASSVASSSYNEQFFGPGTRLTVL.

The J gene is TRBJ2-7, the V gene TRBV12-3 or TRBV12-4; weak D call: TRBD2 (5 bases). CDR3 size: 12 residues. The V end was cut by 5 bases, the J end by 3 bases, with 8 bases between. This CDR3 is CASSPRDYEQYF. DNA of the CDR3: TGTGCCAGCAGTCCCCGGGACTACGAGCAGTACTTC.

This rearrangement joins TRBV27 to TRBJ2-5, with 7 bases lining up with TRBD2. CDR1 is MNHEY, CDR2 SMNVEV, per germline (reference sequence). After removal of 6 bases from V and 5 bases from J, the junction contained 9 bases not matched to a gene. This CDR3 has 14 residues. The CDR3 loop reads CASSPQRGGETQYF. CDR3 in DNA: TGTGCCAGCAGCCCCCAGCGGGGAGGGGAGACCCAGTACTTC.

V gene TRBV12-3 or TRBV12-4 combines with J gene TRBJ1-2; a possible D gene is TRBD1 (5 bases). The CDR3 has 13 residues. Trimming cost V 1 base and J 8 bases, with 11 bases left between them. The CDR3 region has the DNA TGTGCCAGCAGTTTAGACAGGAATGCGGGCTACACCTTC. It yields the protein CASSLDRNAGYTF.

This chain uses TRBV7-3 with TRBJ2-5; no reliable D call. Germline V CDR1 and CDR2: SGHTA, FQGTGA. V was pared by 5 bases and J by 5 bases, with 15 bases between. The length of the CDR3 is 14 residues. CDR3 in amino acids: CASSPMGFRETQYF. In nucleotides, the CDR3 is TGTGCCAGCAGCCCCATGGGGTTCCGGGAGACCCAGTACTTC.

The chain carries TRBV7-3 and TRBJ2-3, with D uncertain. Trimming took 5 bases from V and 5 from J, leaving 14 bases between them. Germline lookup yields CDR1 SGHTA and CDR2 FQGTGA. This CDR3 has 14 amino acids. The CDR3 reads CASSPAASIDTQYF. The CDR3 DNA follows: TGTGCCAGCAGCCCGGCCGCCTCAATAGATACGCAGTATTTT.

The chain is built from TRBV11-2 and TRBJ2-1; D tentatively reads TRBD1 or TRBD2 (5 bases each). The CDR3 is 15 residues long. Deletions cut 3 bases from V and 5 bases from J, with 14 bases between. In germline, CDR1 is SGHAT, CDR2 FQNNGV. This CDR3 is CASSFDPGTNNEQFF. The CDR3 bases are TGTGCCAGCAGCTTCGACCCCGGGACGAACAATGAGCAGTTCTTC.

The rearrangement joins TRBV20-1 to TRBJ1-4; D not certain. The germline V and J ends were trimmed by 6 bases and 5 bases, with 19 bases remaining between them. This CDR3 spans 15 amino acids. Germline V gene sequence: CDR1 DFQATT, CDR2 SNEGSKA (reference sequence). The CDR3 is CSASKAFRSNEKLFF. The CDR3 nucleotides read TGCAGTGCGAGTAAGGCATTCAGGTCAAATGAAAAACTGTTTTTT.

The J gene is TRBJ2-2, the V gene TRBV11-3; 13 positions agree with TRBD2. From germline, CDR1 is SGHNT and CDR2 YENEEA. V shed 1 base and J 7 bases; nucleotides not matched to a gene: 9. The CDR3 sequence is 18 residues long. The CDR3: CASSLGQLAGGHGGELFF. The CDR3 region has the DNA TGTGCCAGCAGCTTAGGTCAACTAGCGGGGGGGCACGGCGGGGAGCTGTTTTTT.

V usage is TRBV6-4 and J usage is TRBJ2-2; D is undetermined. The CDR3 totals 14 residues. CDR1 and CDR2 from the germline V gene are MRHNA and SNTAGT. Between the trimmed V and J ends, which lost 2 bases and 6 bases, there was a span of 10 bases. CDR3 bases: TGTGCCAGCAGTGACGTTAACTTCGCCGGGGAGCTGTTTTTT. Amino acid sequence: CASSDVNFAGELFF.

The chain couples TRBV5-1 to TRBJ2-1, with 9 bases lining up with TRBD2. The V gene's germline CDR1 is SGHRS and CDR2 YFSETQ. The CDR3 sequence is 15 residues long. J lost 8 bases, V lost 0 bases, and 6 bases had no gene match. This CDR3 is CASSLGAGGTYEQFF. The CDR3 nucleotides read TGCGCCAGCAGCTTGGGAGCGGGGGGAACCTATGAGCAGTTCTTC.

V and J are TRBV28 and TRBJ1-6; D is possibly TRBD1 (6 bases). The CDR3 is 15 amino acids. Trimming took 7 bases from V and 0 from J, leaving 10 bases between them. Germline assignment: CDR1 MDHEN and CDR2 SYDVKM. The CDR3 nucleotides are TGTGCCAGCAAAGTACAGGGCTCCTATAATTCACCCCTCCACTTT. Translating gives CASKVQGSYNSPLHF.

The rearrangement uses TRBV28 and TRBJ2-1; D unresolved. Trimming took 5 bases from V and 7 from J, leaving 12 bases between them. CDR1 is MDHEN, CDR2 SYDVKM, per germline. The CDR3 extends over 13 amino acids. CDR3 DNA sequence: TGTGCCAGCAGTCGTCCTGTTGCGAATGAGCAGTTCTTC. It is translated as CASSRPVANEQFF.